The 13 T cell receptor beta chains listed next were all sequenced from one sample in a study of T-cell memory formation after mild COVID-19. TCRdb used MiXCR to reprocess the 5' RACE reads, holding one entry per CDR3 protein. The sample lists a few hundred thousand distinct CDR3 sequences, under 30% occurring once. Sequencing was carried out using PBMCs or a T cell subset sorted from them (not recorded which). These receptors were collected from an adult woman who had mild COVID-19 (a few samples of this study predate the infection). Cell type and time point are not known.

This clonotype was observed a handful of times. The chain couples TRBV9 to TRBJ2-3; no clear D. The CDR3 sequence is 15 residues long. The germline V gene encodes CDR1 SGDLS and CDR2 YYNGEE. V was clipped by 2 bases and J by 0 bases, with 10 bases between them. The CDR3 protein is CASSVSSTSTDTQYF. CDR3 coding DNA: TGTGCCAGCAGCGTGTCTTCCACTAGCACAGATACGCAGTATTTT.

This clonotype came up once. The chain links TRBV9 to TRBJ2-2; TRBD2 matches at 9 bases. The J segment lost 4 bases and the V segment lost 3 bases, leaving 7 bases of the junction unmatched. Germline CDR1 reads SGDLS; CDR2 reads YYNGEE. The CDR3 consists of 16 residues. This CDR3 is CASSGGGAVRTGELFF. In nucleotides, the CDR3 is TGTGCCAGCAGCGGCGGGGGGGCCGTACGCACCGGGGAGCTGTTTTTT.

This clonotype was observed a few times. CDR3 nucleotide sequence: TGCGCCAGCAGCCAAGAGGGGGCTACTGGGGCCAACGTCCTGACTTTC. Amino acid sequence: CASSQEGATGANVLTF. The chain carries TRBV4-3 and TRBJ2-6, with D tentatively TRBD1 (6 bases). Trimming left V 0 bases short and J 2 bases short, with 8 bases between. Looked up from germline, CDR1 is LGHNA and CDR2 is YSLEER. The CDR3 spans 16 residues.

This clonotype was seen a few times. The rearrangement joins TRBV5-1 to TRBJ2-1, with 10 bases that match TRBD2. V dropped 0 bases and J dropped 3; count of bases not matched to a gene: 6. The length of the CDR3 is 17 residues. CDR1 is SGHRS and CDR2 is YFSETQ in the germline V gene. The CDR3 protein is CASSLGSASGGYNEQFF. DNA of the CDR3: TGCGCCAGCAGCTTGGGGTCCGCTAGCGGGGGCTACAATGAGCAGTTCTTC.

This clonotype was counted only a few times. CDR3 coding DNA: TGTGCCAGCAGCTCGGACTTGTCGTACCAAGAGACCCAGTACTTC. Encoded protein: CASSSDLSYQETQYF. V usage is TRBV7-2 and J usage is TRBJ2-5; tentative D call: TRBD2 (5 bases). The CDR3 extends over 15 amino acids. Germline V gives CDR1 SGHTA, CDR2 FQGNSA. The germline V and J ends were trimmed by 4 bases and 0 bases, with 12 bases remaining between them.

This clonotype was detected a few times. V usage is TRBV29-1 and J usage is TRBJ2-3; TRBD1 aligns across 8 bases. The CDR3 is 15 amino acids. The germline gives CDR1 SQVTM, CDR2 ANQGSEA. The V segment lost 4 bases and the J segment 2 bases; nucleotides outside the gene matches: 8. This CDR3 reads CSVASTGATTDTQYF. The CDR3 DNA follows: TGCAGCGTTGCGTCGACAGGGGCGACCACAGATACGCAGTATTTT.

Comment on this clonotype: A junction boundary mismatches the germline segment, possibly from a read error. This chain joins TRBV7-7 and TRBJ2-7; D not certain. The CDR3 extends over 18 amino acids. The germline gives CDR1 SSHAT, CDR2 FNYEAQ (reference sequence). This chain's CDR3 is CASSPVDPGGPISYEQYF. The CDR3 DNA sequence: TGTGCTAGCAGCCCCGTCGATCCGGGCGGCCCGATCTCCTACGAGCAGTACTTC.

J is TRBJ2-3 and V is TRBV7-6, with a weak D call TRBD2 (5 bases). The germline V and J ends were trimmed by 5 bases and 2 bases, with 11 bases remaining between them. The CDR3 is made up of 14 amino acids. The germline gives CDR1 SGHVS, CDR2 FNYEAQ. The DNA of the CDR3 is TGTGCCAGCAGCCCCCGGACTGCCACAGATACGCAGTATTTT. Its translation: CASSPRTATDTQYF.

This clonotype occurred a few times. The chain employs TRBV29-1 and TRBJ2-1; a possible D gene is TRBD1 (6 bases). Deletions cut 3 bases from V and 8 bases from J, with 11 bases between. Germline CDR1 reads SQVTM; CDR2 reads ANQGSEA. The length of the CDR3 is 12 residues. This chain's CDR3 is CSVDGPGDEQFF. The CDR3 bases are TGCAGCGTTGATGGGCCAGGGGATGAGCAGTTCTTC.

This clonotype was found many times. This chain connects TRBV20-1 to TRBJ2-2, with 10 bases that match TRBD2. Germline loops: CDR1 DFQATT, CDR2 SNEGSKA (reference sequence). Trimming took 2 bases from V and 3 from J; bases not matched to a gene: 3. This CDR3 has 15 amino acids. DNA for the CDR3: TGCAGTGCTAGATCGCTAGCGGGAGACACCGGGGAGCTGTTTTTT. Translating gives CSARSLAGDTGELFF.

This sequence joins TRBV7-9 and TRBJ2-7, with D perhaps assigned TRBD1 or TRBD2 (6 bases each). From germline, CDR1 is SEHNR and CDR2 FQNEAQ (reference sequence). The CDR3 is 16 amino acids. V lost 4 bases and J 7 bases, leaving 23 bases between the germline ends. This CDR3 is CASSSSGREWGLEQYF. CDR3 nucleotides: TGTGCCAGCAGCTCCAGCGGGCGGGAATGGGGGCTAGAGCAGTACTTC.

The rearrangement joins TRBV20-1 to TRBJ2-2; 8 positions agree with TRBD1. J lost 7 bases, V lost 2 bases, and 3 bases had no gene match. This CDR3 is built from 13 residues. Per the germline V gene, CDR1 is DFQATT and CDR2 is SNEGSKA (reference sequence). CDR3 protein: CSARPGGGGELFF. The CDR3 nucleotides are TGCAGTGCTAGACCAGGGGGCGGCGGGGAGCTGTTTTTT.

CDR3 region: CATSDTGAFGDTQYF. The CDR3, as DNA: TGTGCCACCAGTGATACCGGGGCGTTTGGAGATACGCAGTATTTT. The chain uses TRBV24-1 and TRBJ2-3, with D perhaps assigned TRBD1 or TRBD2 (5 bases each). The germline gives CDR1 KGHDR, CDR2 SFDVKD. Trimming pared 3 bases from V and 5 bases from J, leaving 14 bases between. This CDR3 contains 15 residues.